This T cell receptor beta chain was obtained from a study of shared clonotypes between healthy human individuals (dated by TCRdb to the early 2020s). Concerning the study at large: The cohort included a few men and a couple of women between 18 and 49 years of age. Per donor, leukapheresis produced somewhere between about 0.94 and 9 billion PBMCs. Different laboratories and diverse techniques were used to prepare libraries and sequence TCR repertoires, to increase sequencing depth and limit assay-specific biases. To estimate repertoire size and how much clonotypes are shared between individuals, the study performed deep sequencing of blood TCR repertoires from a few healthy adults. Per donor, three plates each were used for CD4 naive and CD4 memory, two for CD8 naive, and one for CD8 memory.

The junction shows trimming of 4 bases on V and 2 bases on J, plus 12 bases between the germline ends. Taken from cysteine to phenylalanine, the CDR3 has 15 residues. The sequence is cut down to CDR3 DNA, 45 bases in frame from base 1. Reading the germline V gene gives CDR1 SGDLS and CDR2 YYNGEE. General findings and caveats noted by the study authors: Higher generation probabilities were observed for clonotypes shared by all four sorted-subset donors than for non-shared clonotypes. Pairwise subsampling indicated that sequencing depth was expected to affect the degree of clonotype sharing among donors. Naive subsets generally had larger estimated clonotype richness than memory subsets. Because the study included a small number of donors, the genetic and exposure-history diversity represented was limited. Rarefaction of sorted-subset datasets indicated incomplete sequencing despite the large sequencing depth. Sampling was restricted to blood, and TCR repertoires in tissues likely differ from the TCR repertoires found in blood. When several donors were compared, the shared fraction of clonotypes was 5% to 6.5% for naive CD4, roughly 3.4% for naive CD8, more than 2% for memory CD4, and less than 0.5% for memory CD8.

As regards this clone: This clone's antigen is unknown. No much larger clone is present one base from it, and per-base qualities are unavailable.

The donors were healthy, HIV-negative adults with no recently reported acute infections or vaccinations. All donors were Caucasian adults living in Nashville, Tennessee, USA. CD4+ T cells were enriched by magnetic negative selection; naive cells were then positively selected on CD45RA, and the negative fraction formed the memory subset. Blood was obtained by leukapheresis, after which PBMCs were separated by Ficoll-Histopaque density gradient centrifugation and cryopreserved in liquid nitrogen vapor phase. Analytical flow cytometry was used to check the purity and quantity of every magnetically sorted T cell population. Each sorted fraction had its genomic DNA isolated and then quantified by UV absorbance on a Nanodrop 2000c. TCR CDR3 regions were amplified from genomic DNA by multiplex PCR using the deep immunoSEQ assay. For each cell subset, the extracted genomic DNA was distributed evenly across all wells of several immunoSEQ 96-well plates, and each plate served as one replicate. For sorted subsets, 150 to 250 ng genomic DNA, equal to 25,000 to 35,000 T cell genomes, was loaded into each replicate PCR. The purified libraries were quantified using a Qubit 3.0 fluorometer, sized with a Bioanalyzer 2100, and then quantified again using the KAPA Library Quantification kit. Every immunoSEQ 96-well plate was sequenced on a dedicated single-read 150-cycle Illumina NextSeq 550 flow cell. In the original analysis: Because only junctional sequences without quality scores were contained in the immunoSEQ output, filtering matching that applied to full-length reads could not be performed. Sequences were annotated with PyIR, a Python wrapper for IgBLAST v1.9, and V/J genes and CDR3 were assigned using IMGT germline references. Reads with weak V/J assignments (E-value above 1e-6), missing CDR3, stop codons, out-of-frame junctions, or ambiguous translated residues were removed. V3J clonotypes were defined by identical inferred V gene, J gene, and CDR3 amino acid sequence. The percentage overlap between two repertoires was calculated by dividing the number of shared unique clonotypes by the size of the smaller repertoire. RTK rarefaction, the Chao1 estimator, and Recon v2.1 estimates of unobserved clonotypes were used to assess repertoire richness. Generation probabilities for all TCRbeta clonotypes obtained by the gDNA method from a handful of donors were computed using OLGA. TCRdb took this table from immuneACCESS and kept in-frame rearrangements with V and J called. Such tables lack part of the clones; where checked against another copy, unresolved V genes explain under half of the gap, and the rest is unexplained. The V and J calls and clone size were taken over from that table, and D and trimming were inferred from the DNA. A total of more than 2,000,000 clones appear in this sample, approximately 93% of them only once. Clones ranked in the top ten supply 0.39% of the sample.

The V gene is TRBV9 and the J gene is TRBJ2-2; the D gene is possibly TRBD1, with 5 bases matching. This receptor was taken from a man aged 18 to 35 in good health. Some clones in this sample may be carry-over from other donors' samples. The specimen sequenced was naive CD4+ T cells from PBMCs. Taken with the paper, the label for cell subset or site translates to: CD45RA+ positively selected. The encoded CDR3 is CASSLSGANTGELFF. At the DNA level, the sequence is TGTGCCAGCAGCCTATCTGGGGCCAACACCGGGGAGCTGTTTTTT. The CDR3, completed at both ends by the reference TRBV9 and TRBJ2-2 genes, gives the full variable domain DSGVTQTPKHLITATGQRVTLRCSPRSGDLSVYWYQQSLDQGLQFLIQYYNGEERAKGNILERFSAQQFPDLHSELNLSSLELGDSALYFCASSLSGANTGELFFGEGSRLTVL.